The text below deals with one T cell receptor (beta chain). The antigen it binds to is not known. The junction does not match germline at one end; this may be a read error. RNA was isolated from bulk unsorted tissue, and RNA quality was assessed with a NanoDrop ND-1000 and an Agilent 2100. The donors were newly diagnosed lung cancer patients admitted for thoracic surgery in China from August to November 2014 who had not received prior chemotherapy. The study excluded patients who had received radiotherapy or chemotherapy before or who had another cancer at the same time. Pieces of surgical tissue measuring about 1-2.1 cm3 were kept in RNAlater solution and stored at -80 degrees C until use. This sample is drawn from a study of tumor and adjacent non-tumor tissue in lung cancer (dated by TCRdb to the late 2010s). Turning to the overall study: By cancer type, the cohort comprised about 13 adenocarcinoma patients, 2 squamous cell carcinoma patients and 1 small cell lung cancer patient. The 15 or so patients were aged about 30 to 76 years, included around ten men and 5 women, and had TNM stage I to III disease. A total of approximately 120,000,000 productive TCRbeta reads were generated by sequencing, corresponding to an average of roughly 4.1 million reads per sample. The study compared bulk TCRbeta repertoires between lung tumor tissue and matched distant non-tumor lung tissue from over 13 lung cancer patients. Around 31 paired specimens, one tumor and one normal lung sample per patient, were profiled by TCRbeta CDR3 sequencing. On the study overall, not on this receptor specifically: The methods do not name the sequencing platform or mention unique molecular identifiers. Significantly higher TCR diversity (inverse Simpson) was observed in tumor tissue than in normal lung tissue (about 410 vs 180, P = 0.0075, Mann-Whitney U test). The cohort had only about 16 patients, and the authors noted that larger samples and more detailed clinical data are needed. TCR diversity was significantly higher in younger patients, and higher tumor TCR diversity was associated with shorter overall and disease-free survival. Peripheral blood was not sequenced, so blood TCRbeta repertoires in these lung cancer patients were not examined. The top 100 clones accounted for a significantly larger cumulative portion of the repertoire in normal lung than in tumor tissue.

The CDR3 contains 13 residues, cysteine and phenylalanine counted. Just CDR3 DNA is preserved here, 39 bases in frame from base 1. The germline V gene gives CDR1 as SGHAT and CDR2 as FQNNGV. Receptor libraries were prepared by multiplex PCR. Sequencing relied on an Illumina HiSeq 2500. Following protocols modified from ARM-PCR, the researchers constructed TCRbeta libraries through three rounds of nested PCR with primers (Table S4). PCR products of 200-500 bp were gel-excised and purified with the QIAquick gel extraction kit before sequencing. On the study's bioinformatics: Reads were cleaned with Trimmomatic, merged with FLASH into complete CDR3 sequences, and assigned to V(D)J germline segments with MiTCR. Clonal diversity was computed as the inverse Simpson's index with VDJtools. A read counted as productive if the sequence was in-frame and lacked a premature stop codon. TCRdb took the public reads, trimmed them with fastp at Q25, ran MiXCR for clone calling and kept in-frame beta chains. Rows matching on CDR3 protein sequence are summarized as one entry with the most common DNA and genes. TCRdb assigned the V and J calls; the authors' analysis was not used. Present in this sample are about 110,000 distinct CDR3 sequences, roughly 84% of which were seen just once. Of the sample, 22% is held by the ten largest clones.

The receptor's source is an older man with non-small cell lung cancer. The sample taken for sequencing was lung tumor tissue. The chain employs TRBV11-2 and TRBJ2-3, with the D gene too uncertain to name. The DNA reads TGTGCCACGCCTGTTCGGAGCACAGATACGCGGTATTTT. The resulting protein is CATPVRSTDTRYF.